This T cell receptor (beta chain) comes out of a study of Ad26.COV2.S vaccination and SARS-CoV-2 variants. Per germline, CDR1 SGHKS and CDR2 YYEKEE (reference sequence). V was trimmed by 0 bases and J by 4 bases, leaving 13 bases between them. The CDR3 is made up of 15 amino acids. Treatment meaning: approximately 18 received Ad26.COV2.S at low or high dose, single or two shots; about five received placebo; per-sample allocation not given. The samples date from day 63 after the first vaccine or placebo injection. TCRdb's copy holds only in-frame clones and misses some; the assay was immunoSEQ multiplex PCR. The sample includes under 400,000 clones, roughly 87% of them seen just once.

The sequence derives from a person between 18 and 65 years old who received the Ad26.COV2.S COVID-19 vaccine or a placebo. Sequences were derived from peripheral blood, sampled in a trial of Ad26.COV2.S vaccine versus placebo. The chain links TRBV5-5 to TRBJ1-2, with a tentative D call TRBD1 (6 bases). DNA of the CDR3: TGTGCCAGCAGCTTGGCCGATACCAGGGGCTATGGCTACACCTTC. It codes for CASSLADTRGYGYTF.